What follows are 21 T cell receptor beta chains derived from one specimen sequenced in a study of blood T cell repertoires in COVID-19. Using immunoSEQ multiplex PCR, the repertoire was profiled, and TCRdb retains in-frame clones only, with some absent. The table includes about 150,000 clones, roughly 85% detected once. Sequenced input: peripheral blood. The receptors originated from a man between 65 and 79 years old with acute or convalescent COVID-19.

The chain employs TRBV29-1 and TRBJ1-1; D is ambiguous. This CDR3 has 13 residues. Trimming stripped 0 bases from V and 4 bases from J, with 9 bases between. Germline lookup yields CDR1 SQVTM and CDR2 ANQGSEA. CDR3 region: CSVEDHGVTEAFF. The CDR3 coding sequence is TGCAGCGTTGAAGATCACGGGGTCACTGAAGCTTTCTTT.

Details on this clone: Other nucleotide sequences in the sample specify the same CDR3. V gene TRBV5-1 combines with J gene TRBJ2-1; 10 positions match TRBD2. Unmatched junction bases numbered 6, after V lost 2 bases and J lost 7 bases. The CDR3 length is 15 residues. Germline V gene sequence: CDR1 SGHRS, CDR2 YFSETQ. CDR3 nucleotides: TGCGCCAGCAGCTTAGCGGGAGGGATCTTGAATGAGCAGTTCTTC. Translating it yields CASSLAGGILNEQFF.

This rearrangement joins TRBV27 to TRBJ1-1, with no clear D. The germline CDR1 and CDR2 sequences are MNHEY and SMNVEV (reference sequence). Trimming shortened V by 2 bases and J by 1 base, and 5 bases separated the two germline ends. This CDR3 spans 13 amino acids. The DNA of the CDR3 is TGTGCCAGCAGTTTAGGTAGGAACACTGAAGCTTTCTTT. It is translated as CASSLGRNTEAFF.

The table lists this clone with a few counts. The chain has TRBV10-3 and TRBJ2-7; TRBD2 matches 7 bases. The CDR3 loop spans 15 amino acids. CDR1 and CDR2 (germline): ENHRY, SYGVKD. With 6 bases clipped from V and 2 bases from J, the junction kept 10 bases outside the gene matches. The CDR3 nucleotides read TGTGCCATCAGCAGGTCCGGGACTACAACCTACGAGCAGTACTTC. Translated, it gives CAISRSGTTTYEQYF.

The CDR3: CASSLETGGNSPLHF. CDR3 nucleotides: TGTGCCAGCAGCTTAGAGACAGGGGGAAATTCACCCCTCCACTTT. The chain links TRBV7-8 to TRBJ1-6; 9 positions agree with TRBD1. CDR3 size: 15 residues. V shed 1 base and J 7 bases; nucleotides not matched to a gene: 2. CDR1 and CDR2 from the germline V gene are SGHVS and FQNEAQ.

The J gene is TRBJ2-5, the V gene TRBV18; the match to TRBD2 covers 13 bases. CDR3 length: 18 residues. The V gene end was trimmed by 6 bases and the J gene end by 5 bases; junction bases not matched to a gene: 15. CDR1 KGHSH and CDR2 LQKENI come from the germline V gene. The CDR3 is CASSLQYRTSGRRETQYF. CDR3 coding DNA: TGTGCCAGCTCTCTTCAATATCGGACTAGCGGGAGACGGGAGACCCAGTACTTC.

Note on this clone: Its ends do not fully match the called genes, so a read error is possible. The chain has TRBV7-7 and TRBJ2-5; 8 nucleotides match TRBD1. The CDR3 length is 15 residues. Germline CDR1 and CDR2: SSHAT and FNYEAQ (reference sequence). For the CDR3, the DNA is TGTGCTAGCAGCTTAGGACGGACAGGGCGAGAGACCCAGTACTTC. Protein sequence: CASSLGRTGRETQYF.

The rearrangement links TRBV7-9 to TRBJ2-3; 11 nucleotides align to TRBD2. The CDR3 covers 16 residues. The ends lost 4 bases at V and 2 bases at J; junction bases unmatched: 5. Looked up from germline, CDR1 is SEHNR and CDR2 is FQNEAQ (reference sequence). The CDR3 loop is CASSSVAGGLTDTQYF. CDR3 in DNA: TGTGCCAGCAGCTCCGTAGCGGGAGGGCTCACAGATACGCAGTATTTT.

The V and J genes are TRBV19 and TRBJ2-3; 7 positions agree with TRBD2. The CDR3 is 14 amino acids. The V segment lost 7 bases and the J segment 3 bases; nucleotides outside the gene matches: 7. The germline V gene encodes CDR1 LNHDA and CDR2 SQIVND (reference sequence). CDR3 amino acids: CASTIQAGTDTQYF. CDR3 DNA sequence: TGTGCCAGTACCATCCAAGCGGGAACAGATACGCAGTATTTT.

The chain combines TRBV6-5 with TRBJ1-6; D not resolved. The CDR3 sequence is 14 residues long. The V end was cut by 6 bases, the J end by 13 bases, with 19 bases between. Germline V gene data show CDR1 as MNHEY and CDR2 as SVGAGI. CDR3 amino acids: CASSPLPLLYPLHF. CDR3 nucleotide sequence: TGTGCCAGCAGCCCGTTACCTCTTCTCTATCCCCTCCACTTT.

The chain combines TRBV18 with TRBJ2-5; D not resolved. The CDR3 length is 13 residues. The germline V gene encodes CDR1 KGHSH and CDR2 LQKENI. V lost 0 bases and J 4 bases, leaving 6 bases between the germline ends. CDR3 protein: CASSPPGRETQYF. As DNA, the CDR3 is TGTGCCAGCTCACCACCGGGCCGAGAGACCCAGTACTTC.

V is TRBV24-1 and J is TRBJ1-2, with TRBD1 identical over 7 bases. This CDR3 contains 15 residues. The germline V gene has CDR1 KGHDR and CDR2 SFDVKD. Unmatched junction bases numbered 6, after V lost 4 bases and J lost 2 bases. The CDR3 nucleotides read TGTGCCACCAGTGACCCCAAACAGGGGAACTATGGCTACACCTTC. It encodes CATSDPKQGNYGYTF.

The chain is built from TRBV7-2 and TRBJ2-4; perhaps TRBD2 as D (5 bases). The CDR3 spans 11 residues. Trimming took 0 bases from V and 14 from J, leaving 8 bases between them. The V gene's germline CDR1 is SGHTA and CDR2 FQGNSA. The CDR3 protein is CASSLAEEKYF. The DNA of the CDR3 is TGTGCCAGCAGCTTAGCGGAGGAGAAGTACTTC. Full variable domain (missing parts from reference TRBV7-2 and TRBJ2-4): GAGVSQSPSNKVTEKGKDVELRCDPISGHTALYWYRQSLGQGLEFLIYFQGNSAPDKSGLPSDRFSAERTGGSVSTLTIQRTQQEDSAVYLCASSLAEEKYFGAGTRLSVL.

This clone was detected once. This sequence joins TRBV28 and TRBJ2-1; D gene unclear. The V and J ends lost 2 bases and 6 bases respectively, with 17 bases between them. The CDR3 spans 16 residues. Germline loops: CDR1 MDHEN, CDR2 SYDVKM. CDR3 amino acids: CASSLPGSRLANEQFF. Here the CDR3 DNA reads TGTGCCAGCAGTTTACCCGGTTCCCGCTTAGCCAATGAGCAGTTCTTC.

The gene calls are TRBV19 and TRBJ2-3; TRBD2 matches 9 bases. Germline assignment: CDR1 LNHDA and CDR2 SQIVND (reference sequence). CDR3 size: 17 residues. The V segment lost 4 bases and the J segment 0 bases; nucleotides outside the gene matches: 8. The CDR3 DNA reads TGTGCCAGTAGTAGGCGGACTAGCGTAAAAAGCACAGATACGCAGTATTTT. This codes for CASSRRTSVKSTDTQYF.

This clone has only a few counts. The rearrangement joins TRBV10-3 to TRBJ1-2; 8 nucleotides match TRBD1. V lost 4 bases to trimming and J lost 8 bases; unmatched junction nucleotides: 0. Germline V gives CDR1 ENHRY, CDR2 SYGVKD. The CDR3 consists of 11 residues. The CDR3 region has the DNA TGTGCCATCAGTGGGGACAGGGGCTACACCTTC. It is translated as CAISGDRGYTF.

This clone was detected only a few times. The chain employs TRBV28 and TRBJ2-1, with 7 bases aligning to TRBD2. V gave up 2 bases and J gave up 1 base; unmatched junction bases: 11. Germline-derived CDR1 and CDR2 are MDHEN and SYDVKM. CDR3 size: 18 residues. In nucleotides, the CDR3 is TGTGCCAGCAGTTTAAGTCCCTTAGCGGGCCTTTCCTACAATGAGCAGTTCTTC. As protein: CASSLSPLAGLSYNEQFF. The complete variable domain, with remaining parts taken from reference TRBV28 and TRBJ2-1, reads DVKVTQSSRYLVKRTGEKVFLECVQDMDHENMFWYRQDPGLGLRLIYFSYDVKMKEKGDIPEGYSVSREKKERFSLILESASTNQTSMYLCASSLSPLAGLSYNEQFFGPGTRLTVL.

V and J are TRBV5-1 and TRBJ1-6; perhaps TRBD1 as D (6 bases). The V end was cut by 0 bases, the J end by 5 bases, with 6 bases between. CDR1 SGHRS and CDR2 YFSETQ come from the germline V gene. The CDR3 spans 14 residues. The CDR3 region has the DNA TGCGCCAGCAGCTTGGGACAGGATAATTCACCCCTCCACTTT. Amino acids: CASSLGQDNSPLHF.

CDR3 sequence: CATSDTSPNQPQHF. CDR3 nucleotide sequence: TGTGCCACCAGTGATACAAGTCCCAATCAGCCCCAGCATTTT. The chain is built from TRBV24-1 and TRBJ1-5; D uncertain. The germline V and J ends were trimmed by 3 bases and 3 bases, with 8 bases remaining between them. The CDR3 length is 14 residues. Germline V gene sequence: CDR1 KGHDR, CDR2 SFDVKD.

J is TRBJ1-1 and V is TRBV7-3; 9 bases line up with TRBD1. V shed 2 bases, J shed 3 bases, and the junction held 1 base outside the gene matches. Germline CDR1 reads SGHTA; CDR2 reads FQGTGA. The length of the CDR3 is 14 residues. The CDR3 sequence: CASSLDRGDTEAFF. DNA for the CDR3: TGTGCCAGCAGCTTAGACAGGGGGGACACTGAAGCTTTCTTT.

V is TRBV7-9 and J is TRBJ1-1; tentatively, D is TRBD1 (6 bases). From germline, CDR1 is SEHNR and CDR2 FQNEAQ (reference sequence). The CDR3 extends over 16 amino acids. The ends were cut back, 2 bases at V and 1 base at J, with 14 bases in the middle. CDR3 in amino acids: CASSLRAGTQNTEAFF. The CDR3 coding sequence is TGTGCCAGCAGCTTAAGGGCCGGGACACAGAACACTGAAGCTTTCTTT.